One sample yielded the 24 T cell receptor beta chains listed below, sequenced in a study of blood T cells in healthy people across ages. With a J-beta primer mix and a sample-barcoded 5' primer, a second PCR ran about 7 to 12 cycles. Via MiXCR, TCRdb re-called the 5' RACE reads, giving one row per CDR3 protein. The data show 630,000 or so distinct CDR3 sequences, about 30% seen once. The specimen was blood. These receptors came from an elderly woman in good health.

Ten or more counts support this clonotype. The CDR3 DNA reads as TGTGCCAGCAGTTTAGCGCAGGGTTCCTACGAGCAGTACTTC. Translating gives CASSLAQGSYEQYF. The chain couples TRBV12-3 or TRBV12-4 to TRBJ2-7, with D tentatively TRBD1 (5 bases). The CDR3 is 14 amino acids. Trimming stripped 0 bases from V and 1 base from J, with 7 bases between.

This clonotype was detected ten times or more. CDR3 residues: CASSGHTGVNSPLHF. The CDR3 region has the DNA TGTGCCAGCAGCGGACATACAGGGGTTAATTCACCCCTCCACTTT. This chain joins TRBV9 and TRBJ1-6, with 7 bases matching TRBD1. The length of the CDR3 is 15 residues. The germline V gene encodes CDR1 SGDLS and CDR2 YYNGEE. The V gene end was trimmed by 3 bases and the J gene end by 6 bases; junction bases not matched to a gene: 6.

Turning to this clonotype: Since a much larger clone is just one base distant, this may be a read error. V usage is TRBV7-3 and J usage is TRBJ2-3, with D maybe TRBD1 (6 bases). This CDR3 is 14 amino acids long. Germline V lookup: CDR1 SGHTA, CDR2 FQGTGA. Here the CDR3 DNA reads TGTGTCAGCAGCCCCCTAGGGGGACCCGATACGCAGTATTTT. This sequence encodes CVSSPLGGPDTQYF.

The rearrangement links TRBV10-3 to TRBJ1-4; 9 bases agree with TRBD1. This CDR3 is built from 13 residues. Germline loops: CDR1 ENHRY, CDR2 SYGVKD. The CDR3 coding sequence is TGTGTCATAGCCGGGACAGGGAATGAAAAACTGTTTTTT. Translated: CVIAGTGNEKLFF.

This clonotype was seen a few times. The junction differs from germline at one of its ends, possibly a read error. The rearrangement joins TRBV2 to TRBJ2-1, with 10 bases that match TRBD1. Germline-derived CDR1 and CDR2 are SNHLY and FYNNEI. This CDR3 contains 14 residues. The CDR3 DNA is TGTGCCGGCAGCCGGGACAGGGGTGACAATGAGCAGTTCTTC. Its translation is CAGSRDRGDNEQFF.

In its sample, this clonotype was seen many times. The chain has TRBV6-1 and TRBJ2-7; a weak D match, TRBD1 (5 bases). The V gene lost 1 base and the J gene lost 4 bases, with 14 bases spanning the gap. Germline V gives CDR1 MNHNS, CDR2 SASEGT. The CDR3 totals 15 residues. CDR3 loop: CASSEVGVQGYEQYF. CDR3 DNA sequence: TGTGCCAGCAGTGAAGTTGGGGTTCAGGGTTACGAGCAGTACTTC.

J is TRBJ2-4 and V is TRBV28; D is perhaps TRBD2 (5 bases). The J call may be incorrect, as the DNA end agrees better with TRBJ2-5. The length of the CDR3 is 12 residues. Germline lookup yields CDR1 MDHEN and CDR2 SYDVKM. CDR3 nucleotides: TGTGCCAGCAGCGTAGCGCGGGAGACCCAGTACTTC. It translates to CASSVARETQYF.

Many counts were recorded for this clonotype. A read error is possible here, since a much larger clone lies one base away. This sequence joins TRBV9 and TRBJ2-5, with D possibly matching TRBD2 (7 bases). Judging by the DNA end, TRBJ2-7 fits better; the J call may be wrong. Germline V gene data show CDR1 as SGDLS and CDR2 as YYNGEE. The CDR3 is 14 amino acids. The CDR3 region is CASSVEGGALEQYF. CDR3 nucleotides: TGTGCCAGCAGCGTAGAAGGGGGGGCCCTCGAGCAGTACTTC.

This chain links TRBV28 with TRBJ2-1; D unclear. Trimming pared 7 bases from V and 9 bases from J, leaving 25 bases between. The CDR3 sequence is 16 residues long. Germline V lookup: CDR1 MDHEN, CDR2 SYDVKM. The CDR3 sequence is CASTILKGSRRPEQFF. DNA of the CDR3: TGTGCCAGCACTATACTAAAAGGCTCCAGGCGCCCTGAGCAGTTCTTC.

This clonotype was seen more than once but under ten times. This chain uses TRBV5-6 with TRBJ2-2; D not resolved. With 6 bases removed from V and 0 bases from J, the gap between germline ends came to 24 bases. The CDR3 contains 19 residues. Germline loops: CDR1 SGHDT, CDR2 YYEEEE. CDR3 residues: CASMGTVGRDSSNTGELFF. Written as DNA, the CDR3 is TGTGCCAGCATGGGTACGGTCGGGCGTGACTCCTCGAACACCGGGGAGCTGTTTTTT. The variable domain in full, with the rest retrieved from reference TRBV5-6 and TRBJ2-2, is DAGVTQSPTHLIKTRGQQVTLRCSPKSGHDTVSWYQQALGQGPQFIFQYYEEEERQRGNFPDRFSGHQFPNYSSELNVNALLLGDSALYLCASMGTVGRDSSNTGELFFGEGSRLTVL.

In its sample, this clonotype was seen a few times. The genes are TRBV20-1 and TRBJ1-4, with D unclear. V was trimmed by 3 bases and J by 0 bases, leaving 23 bases between them. CDR3 length: 19 residues. CDR1 and CDR2 (germline): DFQATT, SNEGSKA (reference sequence). The CDR3 DNA reads as TGCAGTGCTAGTTTCATCCCTGGTGCAGGCCCCACAACTAATGAAAAACTGTTTTTT. Its translation: CSASFIPGAGPTTNEKLFF.

A few counts support this clonotype. This chain joins TRBV20-1 and TRBJ1-5; maybe TRBD1 (5 bases). V was cut by 2 bases and J by 3 bases, with 11 bases left in between. Germline lookup yields CDR1 DFQATT and CDR2 SNEGSKA (reference sequence). The CDR3 totals 14 residues. The CDR3 reads CSARRWGNNQPQHF. The CDR3 DNA sequence: TGCAGTGCTAGAAGGTGGGGCAACAATCAGCCCCAGCATTTT.

The rearrangement links TRBV2 to TRBJ2-1; tentative D call: TRBD2 (6 bases). The CDR3 runs to 14 residues. Trimming removed 6 bases at V and 5 bases at J, with 14 bases between. CDR1 is SNHLY, CDR2 FYNNEI, per germline. The CDR3 spells CASSCRVADNEQFF. In DNA form, the CDR3 reads TGTGCCAGCAGCTGTCGGGTAGCGGACAATGAGCAGTTCTTC.

As to this clonotype: Since a much larger clone is just one base distant, this may be a read error. This sequence joins TRBV3-1 and TRBJ2-3; TRBD2 matches 8 bases. With V trimmed by 2 bases and J by 2 bases, 3 bases remained unmatched. CDR1 LGHDT and CDR2 YNNKEL come from the germline V gene (reference sequence). The CDR3 has 15 amino acids. CDR3: CASSQRRGATDTQYF. The CDR3 DNA reads TGTGCCAGCAGCCAAAGGCGGGGGGCCACAGATACGCAGTATTTT.

In its sample, this clonotype was seen many times. The V and J genes are TRBV9 and TRBJ2-4; maybe TRBD2 (6 bases). Germline CDR1 SGDLS, CDR2 YYNGEE. The CDR3 loop spans 15 amino acids. Deletions cut 4 bases from V and 1 base from J, with 12 bases between. CDR3 nucleotides: TGTGCCAGCAGCCCCACGGGGGTGGCCAAAAACATTCAGTACTTC. This sequence encodes CASSPTGVAKNIQYF.

At least ten counts were recorded for this clonotype. V usage is TRBV20-1 and J usage is TRBJ2-5; TRBD2 matches at 10 bases. The germline CDR1 and CDR2 sequences are DFQATT and SNEGSKA (reference sequence). The CDR3 sequence is 14 residues long. With V trimmed by 6 bases and J by 5 bases, 9 bases remained unmatched. This CDR3 reads CSAQTAGGQETQYF. CDR3 sequence (DNA): TGCAGTGCCCAAACAGCGGGGGGGCAGGAGACCCAGTACTTC.

Note on this clonotype: Just one base apart from a much larger clone, this may be a read error. The gene calls are TRBV7-9 and TRBJ2-3, with 7 bases aligning to TRBD1. The germline V gene has CDR1 SEHNR and CDR2 FQNEAQ (reference sequence). The CDR3 loop spans 14 amino acids. CDR3 DNA sequence: TGTGCCAACAGCTCGGGACAGCTCACAGATACGCAGTATTTT. This gives the protein CANSSGQLTDTQYF.

There are many counts of this clonotype. The V call is TRBV10-3, the J call TRBJ2-1, with a possible D match to TRBD1 (6 bases). Germline V lookup: CDR1 ENHRY, CDR2 SYGVKD. Trimming removed 2 bases from V and 2 bases from J, with 7 bases in between. The CDR3 length is 14 residues. The CDR3 loop is CAISERDTYNEQFF. The CDR3 nucleotides read TGTGCCATCAGTGAGAGGGACACCTACAATGAGCAGTTCTTC.

V usage is TRBV3-1 and J usage is TRBJ1-5; D is uncertain. V lost 1 base to trimming and J lost 2 bases, with 9 bases between them. Per the germline V gene, CDR1 is LGHDT and CDR2 is YNNKEL (reference sequence). The CDR3 length is 15 residues. CDR3 loop: CASSQGQAGNQPQHF. As DNA, the CDR3 is TGTGCCAGCAGCCAAGGGCAGGCTGGCAATCAGCCCCAGCATTTT.

This clonotype has more than one count but fewer than ten. This chain links TRBV28 with TRBJ2-4; TRBD2 might be the D (7 bases). V was shortened by 5 bases and J by 8 bases, with 13 bases between the two germline ends. The CDR3 consists of 13 residues. Germline loops: CDR1 MDHEN, CDR2 SYDVKM. The CDR3 DNA follows: TGTGCCAGCAGTCCGGGGGGCCAGGACATTCAGTACTTC. Amino acid sequence: CASSPGGQDIQYF.

This clonotype has just a few counts. The gene calls are TRBV25-1 and TRBJ1-3; 9 bases fit TRBD1. The CDR3 loop spans 16 amino acids. V was pared by 4 bases and J by 4 bases, with 8 bases of the junction left unmatched. The germline gives CDR1 MGHDK, CDR2 SYGVNS. Here the CDR3 DNA reads TGTGCCAGCAGTGGGACCCGGGACAGGGCCGGAAACACCATATATTTT. This translates into CASSGTRDRAGNTIYF.

This clonotype was counted at least ten times. This chain's CDR3 is CASSQVFQGTLYEQYF. The DNA for the CDR3 is TGCGCCAGCAGCCAAGTGTTCCAGGGGACCTTATACGAGCAGTACTTC. J is TRBJ2-7 and V is TRBV4-1; D is possibly TRBD1 (6 bases). CDR1 and CDR2 from the germline V gene are MGHRA and YSYEKL. V was pared by 1 base and J by 4 bases, with 17 bases between. This CDR3 is built from 16 residues.

This clonotype has a count of ten or more. The chain employs TRBV9 and TRBJ2-5, with no clear D. The germline V gene has CDR1 SGDLS and CDR2 YYNGEE. Trimming left V 2 bases short and J 0 bases short, with 8 bases between. CDR3 length: 14 amino acids. The CDR3 sequence is CASSVGSNQETQYF. For the CDR3, the DNA is TGTGCCAGCAGCGTCGGATCTAACCAAGAGACCCAGTACTTC. The full variable domain, in which reference TRBV9 and TRBJ2-5 provide the parts outside the CDR3, is DSGVTQTPKHLITATGQRVTLRCSPRSGDLSVYWYQQSLDQGLQFLIQYYNGEERAKGNILERFSAQQFPDLHSELNLSSLELGDSALYFCASSVGSNQETQYFGPGTRLLVL.

This clonotype was detected many times. The chain employs TRBV30 and TRBJ2-2; 7 bases fit TRBD2. The V and J ends lost 0 bases and 3 bases, in that order; junction bases with no gene match: 4. The germline V gene encodes CDR1 GTSNPN and CDR2 SVGIG (reference sequence). This CDR3 is built from 15 residues. This chain's CDR3 is CAWSVGGSHTGELFF. Written as DNA, the CDR3 is TGTGCCTGGAGTGTGGGAGGGAGTCACACCGGGGAGCTGTTTTTT.